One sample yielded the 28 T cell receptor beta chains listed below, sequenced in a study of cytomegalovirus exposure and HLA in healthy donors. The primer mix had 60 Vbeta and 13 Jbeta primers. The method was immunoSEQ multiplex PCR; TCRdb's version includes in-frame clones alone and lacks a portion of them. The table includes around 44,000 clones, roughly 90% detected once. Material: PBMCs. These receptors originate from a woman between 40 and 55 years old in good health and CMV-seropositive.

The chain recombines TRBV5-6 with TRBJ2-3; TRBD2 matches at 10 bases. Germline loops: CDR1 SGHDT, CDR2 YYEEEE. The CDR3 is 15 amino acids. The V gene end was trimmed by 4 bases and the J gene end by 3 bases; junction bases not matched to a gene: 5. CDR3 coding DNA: TGTGCCAGCAGCCTCGGACTAGCGGTGACAGATACGCAGTATTTT. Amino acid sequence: CASSLGLAVTDTQYF.

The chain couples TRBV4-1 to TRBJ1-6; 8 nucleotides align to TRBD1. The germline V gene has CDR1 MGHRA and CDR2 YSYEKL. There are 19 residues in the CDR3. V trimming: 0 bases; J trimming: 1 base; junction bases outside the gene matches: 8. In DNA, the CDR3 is TGCGCCAGCAGCCAAGATGGGGGGACAGGAGTATCCTATAATTCACCCCTCCACTTT. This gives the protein CASSQDGGTGVSYNSPLHF.

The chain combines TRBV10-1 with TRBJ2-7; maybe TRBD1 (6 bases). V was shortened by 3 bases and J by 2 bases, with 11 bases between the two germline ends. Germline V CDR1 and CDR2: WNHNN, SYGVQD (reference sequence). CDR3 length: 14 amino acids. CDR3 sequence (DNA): TGCGCCAGCAGTGAACGGCAGGGGACCTACGAGCAGTACTTC. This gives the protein CASSERQGTYEQYF.

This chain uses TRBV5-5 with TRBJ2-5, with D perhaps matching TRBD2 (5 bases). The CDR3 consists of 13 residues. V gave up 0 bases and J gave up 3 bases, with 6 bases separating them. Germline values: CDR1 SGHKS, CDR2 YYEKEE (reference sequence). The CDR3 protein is CASSLAGKETQYF. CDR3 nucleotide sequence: TGTGCCAGCAGCTTGGCGGGGAAAGAGACCCAGTACTTC. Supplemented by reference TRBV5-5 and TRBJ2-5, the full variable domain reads DAGVTQSPTHLIKTRGQQVTLRCSPISGHKSVSWYQQVLGQGPQFIFQYYEKEERGRGNFPDRFSARQFPNYSSELNVNALLLGDSALYLCASSLAGKETQYFGPGTRLLVL.

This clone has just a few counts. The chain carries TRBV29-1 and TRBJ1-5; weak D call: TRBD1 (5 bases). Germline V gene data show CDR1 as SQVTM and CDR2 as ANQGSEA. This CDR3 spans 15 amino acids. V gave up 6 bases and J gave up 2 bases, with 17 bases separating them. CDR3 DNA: TGCAGCGTGGGGGAGGGACTTGTTGGCAATCAGCCCCAGCATTTT. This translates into CSVGEGLVGNQPQHF.

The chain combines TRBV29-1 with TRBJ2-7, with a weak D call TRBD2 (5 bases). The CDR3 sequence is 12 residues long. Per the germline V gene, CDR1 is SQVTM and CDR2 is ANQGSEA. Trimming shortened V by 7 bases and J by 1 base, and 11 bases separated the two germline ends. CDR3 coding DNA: TGCAGCGCAGGAGGTTTTTCCTACGAGCAGTACTTC. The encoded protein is CSAGGFSYEQYF.

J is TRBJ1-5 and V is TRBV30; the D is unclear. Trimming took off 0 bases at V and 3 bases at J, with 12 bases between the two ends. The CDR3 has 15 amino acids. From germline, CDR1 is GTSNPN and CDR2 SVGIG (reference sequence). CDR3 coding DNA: TGTGCCTGGAGTGTACTCGGGAGCCACAATCAGCCCCAGCATTTT. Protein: CAWSVLGSHNQPQHF.

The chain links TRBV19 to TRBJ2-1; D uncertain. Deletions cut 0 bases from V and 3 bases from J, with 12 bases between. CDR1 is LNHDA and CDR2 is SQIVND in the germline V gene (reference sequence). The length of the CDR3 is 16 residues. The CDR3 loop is CASSIDGGFSYNEQFF. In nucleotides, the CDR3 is TGTGCCAGTAGTATAGATGGCGGCTTCAGCTACAATGAGCAGTTCTTC.

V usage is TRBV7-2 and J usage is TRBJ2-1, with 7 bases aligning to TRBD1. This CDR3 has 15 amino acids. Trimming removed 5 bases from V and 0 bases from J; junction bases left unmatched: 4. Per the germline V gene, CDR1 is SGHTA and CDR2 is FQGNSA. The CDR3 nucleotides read TGTGCCAGCAGCGCGACAGGGAGCTCCTACAATGAGCAGTTCTTC. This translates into CASSATGSSYNEQFF.

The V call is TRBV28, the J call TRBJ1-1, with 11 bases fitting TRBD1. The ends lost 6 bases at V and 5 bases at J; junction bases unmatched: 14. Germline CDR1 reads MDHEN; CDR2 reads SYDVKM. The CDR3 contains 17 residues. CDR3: CASSSGTRGTGGTEAFF. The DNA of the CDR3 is TGTGCCAGCAGCTCGGGGACAAGAGGGACAGGGGGGACTGAAGCTTTCTTT. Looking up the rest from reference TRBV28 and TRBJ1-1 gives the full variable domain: DVKVTQSSRYLVKRTGEKVFLECVQDMDHENMFWYRQDPGLGLRLIYFSYDVKMKEKGDIPEGYSVSREKKERFSLILESASTNQTSMYLCASSSGTRGTGGTEAFFGQGTRLTVV.

The CDR3 here is CASSEVPLGAAYGYTF. CDR3 sequence (DNA): TGTGCCAGCAGTGAGGTACCTTTGGGGGCGGCGTATGGCTACACCTTC. The rearrangement joins TRBV6-1 to TRBJ1-2, with a possible D match to TRBD1 (6 bases). V gave up 3 bases and J gave up 5 bases, with 19 bases separating them. CDR1 and CDR2 from the germline V gene are MNHNS and SASEGT. The CDR3 has 16 residues.

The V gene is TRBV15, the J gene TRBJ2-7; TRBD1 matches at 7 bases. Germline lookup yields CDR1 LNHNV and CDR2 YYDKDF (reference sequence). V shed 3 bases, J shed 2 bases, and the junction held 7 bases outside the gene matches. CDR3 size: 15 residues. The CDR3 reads CATSRKGQATYEQYF. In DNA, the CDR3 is TGTGCCACCAGCAGGAAAGGACAGGCAACCTACGAGCAGTACTTC.

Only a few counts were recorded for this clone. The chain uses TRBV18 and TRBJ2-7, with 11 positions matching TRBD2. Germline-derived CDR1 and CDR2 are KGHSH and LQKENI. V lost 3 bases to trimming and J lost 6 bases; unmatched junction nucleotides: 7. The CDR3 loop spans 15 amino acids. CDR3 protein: CASSPVDLAGGEQYF. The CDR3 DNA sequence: TGTGCCAGCTCACCCGTAGATCTAGCGGGAGGCGAGCAGTACTTC.

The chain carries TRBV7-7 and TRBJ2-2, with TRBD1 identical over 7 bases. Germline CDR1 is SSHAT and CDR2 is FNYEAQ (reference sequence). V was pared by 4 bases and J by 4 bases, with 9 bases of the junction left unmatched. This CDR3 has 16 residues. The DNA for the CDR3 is TGTGCCAGCAGCTCCTCACTGGGACAGCTCACCGGGGAGCTGTTTTTT. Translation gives CASSSSLGQLTGELFF.

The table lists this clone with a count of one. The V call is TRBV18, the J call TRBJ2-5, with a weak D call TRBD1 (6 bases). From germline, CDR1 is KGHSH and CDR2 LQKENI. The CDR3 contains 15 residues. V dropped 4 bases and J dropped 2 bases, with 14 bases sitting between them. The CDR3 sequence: CASSHAGTKQETQYF. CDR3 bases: TGTGCCAGCTCACACGCCGGGACAAAACAAGAGACCCAGTACTTC. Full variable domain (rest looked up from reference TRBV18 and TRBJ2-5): NAGVMQNPRHLVRRRGQEARLRCSPMKGHSHVYWYRQLPEEGLKFMVYLQKENIIDESGMPKERFSAEFPKEGPSILRIQQVVRGDSAAYFCASSHAGTKQETQYFGPGTRLLVL.

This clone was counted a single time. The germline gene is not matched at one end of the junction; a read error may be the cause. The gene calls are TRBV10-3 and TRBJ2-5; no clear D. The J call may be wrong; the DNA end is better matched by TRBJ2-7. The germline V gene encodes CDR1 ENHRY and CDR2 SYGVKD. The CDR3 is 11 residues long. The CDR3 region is CATSRLYEQYF. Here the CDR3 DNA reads TGTGCCACCAGTCGCCTTTACGAGCAGTACTTC.

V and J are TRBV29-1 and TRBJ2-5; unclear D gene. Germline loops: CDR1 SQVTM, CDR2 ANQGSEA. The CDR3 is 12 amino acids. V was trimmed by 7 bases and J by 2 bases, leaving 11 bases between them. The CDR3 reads CSARRSQETQYF. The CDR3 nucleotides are TGCAGCGCCCGGAGATCACAAGAGACCCAGTACTTC. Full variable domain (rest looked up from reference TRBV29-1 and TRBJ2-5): SAVISQKPSRDICQRGTSLTIQCQVDSQVTMMFWYRQQPGQSLTLIATANQGSEATYESGFVIDKFPISRPNLTFSTLTVSNMSPEDSSIYLCSARRSQETQYFGPGTRLLVL.

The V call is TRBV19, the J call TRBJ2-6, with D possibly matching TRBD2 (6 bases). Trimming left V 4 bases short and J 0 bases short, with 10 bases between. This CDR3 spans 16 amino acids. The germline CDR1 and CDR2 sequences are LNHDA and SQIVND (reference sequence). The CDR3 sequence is CASSTWRGSGANVLTF. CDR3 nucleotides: TGTGCCAGTAGTACGTGGAGGGGCTCTGGGGCCAACGTCCTGACTTTC.

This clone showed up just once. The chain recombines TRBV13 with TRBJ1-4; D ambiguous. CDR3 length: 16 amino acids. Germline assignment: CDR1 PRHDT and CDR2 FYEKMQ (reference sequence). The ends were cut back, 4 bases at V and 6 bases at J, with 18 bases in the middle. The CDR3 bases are TGTGCCAGCAGCTCGTTTGACCGGGGAACCCATGAAAAACTGTTTTTT. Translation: CASSSFDRGTHEKLFF.

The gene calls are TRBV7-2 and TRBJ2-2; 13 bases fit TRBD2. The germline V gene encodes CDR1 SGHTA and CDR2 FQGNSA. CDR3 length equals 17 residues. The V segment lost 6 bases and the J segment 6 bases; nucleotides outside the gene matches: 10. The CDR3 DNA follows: TGTGCCAGCAGTTCACTAGCGGGGGGGCCTTTCTCCGGGGAGCTGTTTTTT. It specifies CASSSLAGGPFSGELFF.

The CDR3 loop reads CASSLVGASSYEQYF. CDR3 in DNA: TGCGCCAGCAGCTTGGTTGGGGCCTCGTCCTACGAGCAGTACTTC. The gene calls are TRBV5-1 and TRBJ2-7, with D possibly TRBD1 on 5 matching bases. V was clipped by 0 bases and J by 1 base, with 11 bases between them. The CDR3 runs to 15 residues. Germline V CDR1 and CDR2: SGHRS, YFSETQ.

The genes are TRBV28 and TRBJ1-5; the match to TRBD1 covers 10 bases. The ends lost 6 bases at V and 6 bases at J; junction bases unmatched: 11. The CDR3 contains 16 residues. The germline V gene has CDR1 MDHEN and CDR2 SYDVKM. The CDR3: CASRWGQTGGFQPQHF. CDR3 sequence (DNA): TGTGCCAGCAGATGGGGACAGACAGGGGGCTTTCAGCCCCAGCATTTT.

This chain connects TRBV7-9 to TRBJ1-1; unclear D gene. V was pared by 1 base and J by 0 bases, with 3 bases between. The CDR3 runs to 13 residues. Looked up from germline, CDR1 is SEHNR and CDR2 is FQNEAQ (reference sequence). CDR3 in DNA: TGTGCCAGCAGCTTAGTAATGAACACTGAAGCTTTCTTT. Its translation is CASSLVMNTEAFF.

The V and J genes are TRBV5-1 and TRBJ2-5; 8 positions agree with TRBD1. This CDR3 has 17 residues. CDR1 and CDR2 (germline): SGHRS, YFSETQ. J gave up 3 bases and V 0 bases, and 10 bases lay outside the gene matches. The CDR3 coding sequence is TGCGCCAGCAGCTTGGCCGGCCAGGGGGCGGAGAAAGAGACCCAGTACTTC. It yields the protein CASSLAGQGAEKETQYF.

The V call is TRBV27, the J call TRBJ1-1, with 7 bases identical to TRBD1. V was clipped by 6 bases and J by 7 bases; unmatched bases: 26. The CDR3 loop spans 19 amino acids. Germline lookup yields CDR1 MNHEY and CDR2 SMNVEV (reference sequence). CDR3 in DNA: TGTGCCAGCAGCCAAGTAGCTAGGACAGGATATAATGAGTTTTTTGAAGCTTTCTTT. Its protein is CASSQVARTGYNEFFEAFF.

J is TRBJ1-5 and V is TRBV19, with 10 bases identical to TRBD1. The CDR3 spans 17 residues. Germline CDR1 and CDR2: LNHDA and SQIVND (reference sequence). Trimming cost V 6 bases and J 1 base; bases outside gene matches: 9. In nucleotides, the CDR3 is TGTGCCAGTAGGCGGGACAGGGGAATTGGGAGCAATCAGCCCCAGCATTTT. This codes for CASRRDRGIGSNQPQHF.

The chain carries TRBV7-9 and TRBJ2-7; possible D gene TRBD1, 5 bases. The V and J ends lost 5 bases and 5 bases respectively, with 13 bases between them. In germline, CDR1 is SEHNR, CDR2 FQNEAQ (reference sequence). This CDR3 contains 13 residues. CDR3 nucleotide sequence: TGTGCCAGCAGCGGTGACAGTCTCAACGAGCAGTACTTC. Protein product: CASSGDSLNEQYF.

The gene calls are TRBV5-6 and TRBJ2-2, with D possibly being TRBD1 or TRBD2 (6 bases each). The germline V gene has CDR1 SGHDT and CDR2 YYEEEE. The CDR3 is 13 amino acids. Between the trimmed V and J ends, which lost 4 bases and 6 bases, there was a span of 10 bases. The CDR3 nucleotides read TGTGCCAGCAGCCTGGGGGGCCCCGGGGAGCTGTTTTTT. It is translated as CASSLGGPGELFF.